The rows below give T cell receptor beta chains drawn from one sample of a study of siplizumab effects on memory and regulatory T cells. Some clones are missing from TCRdb's copy, which holds only in-frame ones; the method was immunoSEQ multiplex PCR. This sample has approximately 100,000 clones, with approximately 92% found just once. Sequenced sample: CD4+ T cells sorted from blood. The receptors were sampled from a human donor in good health. Some clones in this sample may be carry-over from other donors' samples. Both conserved end residues are part of each CDR3. A D gene is named only where the DNA matches it firmly. Clone size appears in some rows only: once, few, many, or a class for an expanded clone.

>NA|TRBJ2-1|TRBV5-3|TRBD2
CARSCYPTSGRINEQFF
TGTGCCAGAAGCTGTTACCCGACTAGCGGGAGGATTAATGAGCAGTTCTTC
>NA|TRBJ1-6|TRBV27|NA
CASTERSSGSLHF
TGTGCCAGCACGGAGCGAAGCTCAGGGTCCCTCCACTTT
>NA|TRBJ1-3|TRBV30|NA
CAWSPSGGNTIYF
TGTGCCTGGAGCCCCAGTGGGGGAAACACCATATATTTT
>NA|TRBJ1-1|TRBV5-4|NA
CASSPSSRRNTEAFF
TGTGCCAGCAGCCCATCCTCCCGGAGGAACACTGAAGCTTTCTTT
>NA|TRBJ2-5|TRBV9|NA
CASSVRTQYF
TGTGCCAGCAGCGTACGGACCCAGTACTTC
>NA|TRBJ1-4|TRBV5-5|NA
CASSLGQLNEKLFF
TGTGCCAGCAGCTTGGGACAGCTAAATGAAAAACTGTTTTTT
>NA|TRBJ2-1|TRBV6-1|NA
CASSGGGAGTSYNEQFF
TGTGCCAGCAGTGGAGGGGGAGCGGGAACCTCCTACAATGAGCAGTTCTTC
>NA|TRBJ2-7|TRBV21-1|NA
CASSKGDLYEQYF
TGTGCCAGCAGCAAGGGAGACTTGTACGAGCAGTACTTC
>NA|TRBJ2-1|TRBV19|TRBD1
CASSLTGGAFNEQFF
TGTGCCAGTAGTTTAACAGGGGGCGCGTTCAATGAGCAGTTCTTC
>NA|TRBJ2-7|TRBV30|NA
CAWSRGQPYEQYFGPYF
NA
>many|TRBJ1-5|TRBV6-1|NA
CASSGDGVSNQPQHF
TGTGCCAGCAGTGGGGACGGAGTTAGCAATCAGCCCCAGCATTTT
>NA|TRBJ2-7|TRBV11-3|TRBD1
CASSRGQPYEQYF
TGTGCCAGCAGCCGGGGACAGCCCTACGAGCAGTACTTC
>NA|TRBJ2-7|TRBV6-5|TRBD1
CASSGQGYEQYF
TGTGCCAGCAGTGGACAGGGCTACGAGCAGTACTTC
>NA|TRBJ2-1|TRBV2|TRBD2
CASSLRTSGHNEQFF
TGTGCCAGCAGCCTCCGGACTAGCGGCCACAATGAGCAGTTCTTC
>once|TRBJ1-5|TRBV29-1|NA
CSGGEEGQPQHF
TGCAGCGGGGGGGAAGAAGGTCAGCCCCAGCATTTT
>NA|TRBJ1-1|TRBV5-1|TRBD1
CASSSPGQDWAFF
TGCGCCAGCAGCTCGCCGGGACAGGACTGGGCTTTCTTT
>NA|TRBJ2-6|TRBV2|NA
CASSADGYPGANVLTF
TGTGCCAGCAGTGCGGATGGCTACCCCGGGGCCAACGTCCTGACTTTC
>NA|TRBJ2-7|TRBV6-1|NA
CASSEAGQTYEQYF
TGTGCCAGCAGTGAAGCCGGGCAGACCTACGAGCAGTACTTC
>once|TRBJ2-7|TRBV20-1|NA
CSASPQDEQYF
TGCAGTGCTAGTCCGCAGGACGAGCAGTACTTC
>many|TRBJ1-1|TRBV5-6|TRBD1
CASSLAGQGIGTEAFF
TGTGCCAGCAGCTTGGCCGGACAGGGGATAGGCACTGAAGCTTTCTTT
>NA|TRBJ2-3|TRBV7-9|NA
CASSLRRGRTDTQYF
TGTGCCAGCAGCTTAAGGCGGGGGCGCACAGATACGCAGTATTTT
>NA|TRBJ2-7|TRBV5-4|NA
CASSLGVVVHEQYF
TGTGCCAGCAGCTTAGGAGTTGTCGTCCACGAGCAGTACTTC
>NA|TRBJ2-7|TRBV19|NA
CASSLRSEVGYEQYF
TGTGCCAGTAGTCTGAGGAGCGAAGTGGGCTACGAGCAGTACTTC
>NA|TRBJ2-1|TRBV5-4|NA
CASRVAEEQFF
TGTGCCAGCAGGGTAGCGGAGGAGCAGTTCTTC
>NA|TRBJ1-1|TRBV7-2|NA
CAISMNTEAFF
TGTGCCATTTCGATGAACACTGAAGCTTTCTTT